This T cell receptor beta chain was recovered during a study of OX40 agonist ivuxolimab in advanced cancers. Study outcomes and limitations: In the 0.1-3.0 mg/kg groups, partial responders showed among the lowest expansion. The CD4+ and CD8+ T cells in the blood had expanded clonally by week 6 at 0.1 to 3.0 mg/kg.

Generated by immunoSEQ multiplex PCR, the TCRdb table keeps only in-frame clones and is missing some. The sample includes about 68,000 clones, 75% to 85% of them seen just once. Turning to this clone: Its antigen is not identified.

The CDR3 has 17 residues. Trimming removed 1 base at V and 4 bases at J, with 19 bases between. Germline assignment: CDR1 LGHNA and CDR2 YSLEER. The chain carries TRBV4-3 and TRBJ1-2, with D possibly being TRBD1 (6 bases). The clonotype comes from an adult with an advanced solid tumor such as melanoma, head and neck, liver or kidney cancer. The sample here was CD4+ or CD8+ T cells sorted from blood, taken in a trial of the OX40 agonist ivuxolimab. This CDR3 reads CASSQVNVRGTIYGYTF. The CDR3 DNA is TGCGCCAGCAGCCAAGTAAATGTAAGGGGGACAATCTATGGCTACACCTTC.